This T cell receptor beta chain was observed in a study of cytomegalovirus exposure and HLA in healthy donors. Study findings and constraints: Productive rates of about 87% or about 30% were seen for most TCR beta V segments in an earlier analysis. Compared with the roughly 730-donor mean, an Asian-associated ancestry cluster reportedly had fewer N-insertions, according to a later analysis. 87-base-pair reads could not separate some V segments, including TRBV6-2 and TRBV6-3.

This CDR3 has 15 residues. Germline CDR1 reads LGHNA; CDR2 reads YNFKEQ. V shed 3 bases and J 4 bases; nucleotides not matched to a gene: 5. A note on this clone: Its target is unknown.

The study ran its PCR with 60 Vbeta and 13 Jbeta primers. Data came from immunoSEQ multiplex PCR; TCRdb stores just in-frame clones and leaves some out. The sample lists about 200,000 clones, around 80% occurring once. The V gene is TRBV4-2, the J gene TRBJ1-2; 10 bases match TRBD1. The clonotype was recovered from a boy between 2 and 10 years old in good health and CMV-seronegative. The source material was PBMCs. The CDR3 region has the DNA TGTGCCAGCAGCCAGGCTGGGACAGGGGCCTATGGCTACACCTTC. It encodes CASSQAGTGAYGYTF.